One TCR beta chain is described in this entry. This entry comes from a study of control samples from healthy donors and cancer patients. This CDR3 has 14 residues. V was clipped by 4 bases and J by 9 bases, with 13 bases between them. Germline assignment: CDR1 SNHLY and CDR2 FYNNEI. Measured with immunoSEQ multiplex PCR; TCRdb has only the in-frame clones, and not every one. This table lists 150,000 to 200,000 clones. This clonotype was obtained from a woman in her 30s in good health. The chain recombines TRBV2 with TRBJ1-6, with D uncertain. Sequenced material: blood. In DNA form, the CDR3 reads TGTGCCAGCAGTGCGCTCAGTAGCCCTTCACCCCTCCACTTT. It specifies CASSALSSPSPLHF. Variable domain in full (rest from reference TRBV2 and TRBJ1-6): EPEVTQTPSHQVTQMGQEVILRCVPISNHLYFYWYRQILGQKVEFLVSFYNNEISEKSEIFDDQFSVERPDGSNFTLKIRSTKLEDSAMYFCASSALSSPSPLHFGNGTRLTVT.